This T cell receptor (beta chain) was found in a study of cytomegalovirus exposure and HLA in healthy donors. To note about this clone: Antigen unknown.

Primers included in the PCR were 60 Vbeta and 13 Jbeta primers. Assay: immunoSEQ multiplex PCR; the TCRdb copy retains only in-frame clones and omits some. The profile shows some 87,000 clones, 79% of them singletons. Overall study results and limits: There were several of the most significant clusters that appeared linked to common viral pathogens in a later analysis. In a later analysis, most CMV-associated TCR beta chains appeared HLA-restricted. About 90% or about 30% of the time was how often most TCR beta V segments were productive, according to an earlier analysis. From TCR beta sequences, most subjects' HLA-A and HLA-B alleles were reportedly predicted accurately.

The CDR3 spans 14 residues. CDR1 is MNHEY, CDR2 SMNVEV, per germline (reference sequence). After removal of 8 bases from V and 4 bases from J, the junction contained 7 bases not matched to a gene. Sequenced material: PBMCs. The sequence derives from a middle-aged woman in good health and CMV-seropositive. The chain has TRBV27 and TRBJ1-1; 10 bases match TRBD1. The CDR3 DNA is TGTGCCAGCTACGACAGGGGGCTTAGCACTGAAGCTTTCTTT. Residues: CASYDRGLSTEAFF.